This T cell receptor beta chain originates from a study of identical twins. Study-wide findings and caveats: Insertion counts were lower in abundant cord blood beta clonotypes, a trend that memory repertoires did not show.

The sample holds a few counts of this clonotype. Its antigen is not known. A template switching step contributed a universal primer site, while unique molecular identifiers were present in the cDNA. TCRdb re-called the 5' RACE reads with MiXCR, one entry per CDR3 protein. This table has hundreds of thousands of distinct CDR3 sequences, 8% to 9% appearing once. These data were also reused for a study on yellow fever vaccine responses in identical twins.

This TCR was recovered from a woman aged 18-29 years in good health. Sample: memory (CD45RO+) T cells sorted from blood.

The CDR3 DNA sequence: TGCGCCAGCAGCCAATCCAGACAAAACTCTGGAAACACCATATATTTT. This codes for CASSQSRQNSGNTIYF. The chain is built from TRBV4-1 and TRBJ1-3; D unresolved. There are 16 residues in the CDR3. Trimming stripped 2 bases from V and 0 bases from J, with 11 bases between. Germline lookup yields CDR1 MGHRA and CDR2 YSYEKL.